This T cell receptor beta chain was profiled in a study of blood T cell repertoires in COVID-19. On the study more broadly: The United States, Italy and Spain were the sources of the acute and convalescent COVID-19 samples. PBMCs, B-cell-depleted T cells, or T cells were the source of the cDNA or gDNA that made up the material.

V lost 7 bases, J lost 3 bases, and 13 bases lay in between. Germline V gene data show CDR1 as MDHEN and CDR2 as SYDVKM. The CDR3 extends over 13 amino acids. Authors' analysis steps: Counts of nucleated cells, estimated from reference gene primer amplification, were obtained. The table came from immunoSEQ multiplex PCR; TCRdb's copy has only in-frame clones and leaves some out. That table furnishes V, J and clone size, whereas the DNA furnished D and trimming. The table lists about 230,000 clones, 75% to 90% of them singletons. The source is a woman in her 70s with active or convalescent COVID-19. The rearrangement joins TRBV28 to TRBJ2-7; weak D call: TRBD2 (5 bases). Source material: peripheral blood. The CDR3 here is CASNLGSYYEQYF. Here the CDR3 DNA reads TGTGCCAGCAACCTAGGGAGTTACTACGAGCAGTACTTC.